The rows below give T cell receptor beta chains drawn from one sample of a study of blood T cell repertoires in COVID-19. Clones were sequenced by immunoSEQ multiplex PCR, and TCRdb holds only the in-frame ones, with some missing. The sample comprises 150,000 to 200,000 clones, around four fifths of which are singletons, and about 5.5% rests with the top ten. The sample taken for sequencing was peripheral blood. These receptors were obtained from a woman in her twenties or thirties with acute or convalescent COVID-19. Both conserved end residues are part of each CDR3. A D gene is named only where the DNA matches it firmly. Size tells how often a clone was seen (once, few, many) or the class of an expanded clone, and some rows leave it out.

J gene,D gene,clone size,V gene,CDR3 DNA,CDR3 protein
TRBJ2-5,TRBD1,.,TRBV30,TGTGCCTGGAGTTGGAAAGGACAGGGGAAAAAGACCCAGTACTTC,CAWSWKGQGKKTQYF
TRBJ1-1,.,once,TRBV27,TGTGCCAGCAGTCAAATACTGGGGGGGTATGCTTTCTTT,CASSQILGGYAFF
TRBJ1-2,.,.,TRBV28,TGTGCCAGCAGTTCGGCGCCTATGTACAGGGTGTCTGGCTACACCTTC,CASSSAPMYRVSGYTF
TRBJ1-1,.,.,TRBV20-1,TGCAGTGCTAGTTTGCAGATGAACACTGAAGCTTTCTTT,CSASLQMNTEAFF
TRBJ1-6,.,few,TRBV10-1,TGCGCCAGCAGCAACGCCACGGGGTTCACCTATAATTCACCCCTCCACTTT,CASSNATGFTYNSPLHF
TRBJ2-6,.,.,TRBV5-1,TGCGCCAGCAGCTTACGGGCTGGGGCCAACGTCCTGACTTTC,CASSLRAGANVLTF
TRBJ1-5,.,.,TRBV6-2/TRBV6-3,TGTGCCAGCAGTTATCGGGCAGGGAATCAGCCCCAGCATTTT,CASSYRAGNQPQHF
TRBJ1-1,.,few,TRBV7-5,TGTGCCAGAAGCCCTCCCGGGTCTCTTGAAAGCGCTGAAGCTTTCTTT,CARSPPGSLESAEAFF
TRBJ2-1,.,.,TRBV27,TGTGCCAGCAGTCCCCGGTTGAATGAGCAGTTCTTC,CASSPRLNEQFF
TRBJ2-1,TRBD2,.,TRBV6-4,TGTGCCAGCAGTGAAGCGGGGGGGACCAATGAGCAGTTCTTC,CASSEAGGTNEQFF
TRBJ1-3,.,.,TRBV24-1,TGTGCCACCGCCGGGTCCGAAAACACCATATATTTT,CATAGSENTIYF
TRBJ2-2,.,.,TRBV6-4,TGTGCCAGCAGTGACTCAGGACAGGGGGAGCTGTTTTTT,CASSDSGQGELFF
TRBJ1-1,.,.,TRBV11-1,TGTGCCAGCAGCTTAGTCGACACGCCTTCGAACACTGAAGCTTTCTTT,CASSLVDTPSNTEAFF
TRBJ1-3,TRBD1,.,TRBV3-1/TRBV3-2,TGTGCCAGCAGCCCGGGACAGGGGTTCAGCTCTGGAAACACCATATATTTT,CASSPGQGFSSGNTIYF
TRBJ1-1,.,.,TRBV14,TGTGCCAGCAGCCAAGAACCGGGGTGGGACACTGAAGCTTTCTTT,CASSQEPGWDTEAFF
TRBJ1-4,TRBD1,.,TRBV7-8,TGTGCCAGCAGCTTAGGCCGGCAGGGGGGTAATGAAAAACTGTTTTTT,CASSLGRQGGNEKLFF
TRBJ1-3,.,.,TRBV9,TGTGCCAGCAGCGTAGAGGGGGGGTACTCTGGAAACACCATATATTTT,CASSVEGGYSGNTIYF
TRBJ1-1,TRBD1,.,TRBV5-1,TGCGCCAGCCGAATGGGCCTATTGGAGACAGGGGTCACTGAAGCTTTCTTT,CASRMGLLETGVTEAFF
TRBJ2-5,.,once,TRBV4-3,TGCGCCAGCAGCCAAGATTCTAGGGCAGGGGAAGAGACCCAGTACTTC,CASSQDSRAGEETQYF
TRBJ2-7,TRBD1,.,TRBV6-6,TGTGCCAGCAGGTCCGGGACAGTGAGGAAGGAGCAGTACTTC,CASRSGTVRKEQYF
TRBJ2-3,.,.,TRBV30,TGTGCCTGGAAGCCCCGTAGCACAGATACGCAGTATTTT,CAWKPRSTDTQYF
TRBJ2-5,TRBD2,few,TRBV3-1/TRBV3-2,TGTGCCAGCAGCCAAAGATTAGCGGGGGCAAGGGAGACCCAGTACTTC,CASSQRLAGARETQYF
TRBJ2-4,.,.,TRBV9,TGTGCCAGCAGCGTGGGGCAGGGGGGCATTCAGTACTTC,CASSVGQGGIQYF
TRBJ1-2,TRBD1,.,TRBV7-2,TGTGCCAGCAGCTTAGAACAGGGGGTTGAAAATGGCTACACCTTC,CASSLEQGVENGYTF
TRBJ2-1,.,.,TRBV19,TGTGCCAGTACTGTGAGGACACTCAACAATGAGCAGTTCTTC,CASTVRTLNNEQFF
TRBJ2-7,TRBD1,.,TRBV5-4,TGTGCCAGCAGCCCCGGGACAGGGACCTACGAGCAGTACTTC,CASSPGTGTYEQYF
TRBJ2-3,TRBD1,.,TRBV6-1,TGTGCCAGCAGTGGGGGACAGGTCCGCGTGACAGATACGCAGTATTTT,CASSGGQVRVTDTQYF
TRBJ2-2,.,.,TRBV4-1,TGCGCCAGCAGCCAGGGCACAGGGCGGAACACCGGGGAGCTGTTTTTT,CASSQGTGRNTGELFF
TRBJ2-1,.,.,TRBV7-9,TGTGCCAGCAGCTTGAATCAGGGTTATGAGCAGTTCTTC,CASSLNQGYEQFF
TRBJ1-5,.,.,TRBV3-1/TRBV3-2,TGTGCCAGCAGCCAAGATGGGGGGGTGGATCAGCCCCAGCATTTT,CASSQDGGVDQPQHF
TRBJ1-2,.,.,TRBV21-1,TGTGCCAGCAGCAAAGCGTCCGGAGCTAACTATGGCTACACCTTC,CASSKASGANYGYTF
TRBJ1-5,TRBD1,.,TRBV7-2,TGTGCCAGCAGCGGCGATATGGGACAGGTATTCAATCAGCCCCAGCATTTT,CASSGDMGQVFNQPQHF
TRBJ2-2,TRBD2,.,TRBV7-2,TGTGCCAGCAGCTTAGTACCGGGACTAGCGAACACCGGGGAGCTGTTTTTT,CASSLVPGLANTGELFF
TRBJ2-1,TRBD2,.,TRBV5-6,TGTGCCAGCAGTTTGTTGCCTGAACTAGCGGTAACCAATGAGCAGTTCTTC,CASSLLPELAVTNEQFF
TRBJ1-1,TRBD1,few,TRBV7-9,TGTGCCAGCAGCCAGGGGGTGATGAACACTGAAGCTTTCTTT,CASSQGVMNTEAFF
TRBJ2-2,TRBD2,.,TRBV5-4,TGTGCCAGCAGCTTTAAAACGGGGGGGCATACCGGGGAGCTGTTTTTT,CASSFKTGGHTGELFF
TRBJ1-2,.,.,TRBV27,TGTGCCAGCAGTTTTTCCAGGGAGGACCGGTGGGGCTACACCTTC,CASSFSREDRWGYTF
TRBJ2-7,TRBD2,.,TRBV13,TGTGCCAGCAGCTTAAGGGGACTAGCTAGCTACGAGCAGTACTTC,CASSLRGLASYEQYF
TRBJ1-1,.,.,TRBV27,TGTGCCAGCAGTTTATCGTCAGGGTCCCTTGACACTGAAGCTTTCTTT,CASSLSSGSLDTEAFF
TRBJ2-7,TRBD1,.,TRBV27,TGTGCCAGCAGTTTATTTGGGGACAGGGGTCCCTACGAGCAGTACTTC,CASSLFGDRGPYEQYF
TRBJ2-7,TRBD1,.,TRBV6-5,TGTGCCAGCAGGACACCGACAGGGACCTCCTACGAGCAGTACTTC,CASRTPTGTSYEQYF
TRBJ2-7,TRBD2,.,TRBV3-1/TRBV3-2,TGTGCCAGCAGCCGGGGGACTAGCGGGGGTTTTTACGAGCAGTACTTC,CASSRGTSGGFYEQYF
TRBJ1-5,TRBD1,.,TRBV3-1/TRBV3-2,TGTGCCAGCAGCCCGAGGACAGGTTACAATCAGCCCCAGCATTTT,CASSPRTGYNQPQHF
TRBJ2-4,.,.,TRBV7-2,TGTGCCAGCAGTGTTTCGAGAAACATTCAGTACTTC,CASSVSRNIQYF
TRBJ1-3,.,.,TRBV2,TGTGCCAGCAGTGAGCGTCACAGGGGAAACACCATATATTTT,CASSERHRGNTIYF
TRBJ2-1,.,.,TRBV28,TGTGCCAGCAGTTATGACGGACTCTTTGAGCAGTTCTTC,CASSYDGLFEQFF
TRBJ1-3,.,.,TRBV4-2,TGTGCCAGCAGCTTTGAAGCGGGGAGAGGAAACACCATATATTTT,CASSFEAGRGNTIYF
TRBJ2-7,TRBD2,few,TRBV7-9,TGTGCCAGCAGCTATAGACTAGCGGGACCCTACGAGCAGTACTTC,CASSYRLAGPYEQYF
TRBJ2-4,TRBD1,.,TRBV6-2/TRBV6-3,TGTGCCAGCAGTGTCGGGACAGCCTCCAAAAACATTCAGTACTTC,CASSVGTASKNIQYF
TRBJ1-2,.,.,TRBV6-4,TGTGCCAGCAGTAAGAGTACAGGGAACTATGGCTACACCTTC,CASSKSTGNYGYTF
TRBJ2-2,.,.,TRBV11-3,TGTGCCAGCAGCTTAGACTTCCCCGGGGAGCTGTTTTTT,CASSLDFPGELFF
TRBJ2-1,.,few,TRBV4-1,TGCGCCAGCAGCCGGGGAGATGAGCAGTTCTTC,CASSRGDEQFF
TRBJ2-7,TRBD2,.,TRBV4-1,TGCGCCAGCAGCCGATTAGGGGCCCGACCGGGGGGGAATCCCTACGAGCAGTACTTC,CASSRLGARPGGNPYEQYF
TRBJ1-2,TRBD1,.,TRBV19,TGTGCCAGTAAACAAGGACAGGGGGGCGGCTACACCTTC,CASKQGQGGGYTF
TRBJ1-6,.,.,TRBV12-2,TGTGCAAGTCGCCATGGCGACAGGGGGCGGAATTCACCCCTCCACTTT,CASRHGDRGRNSPLHF
TRBJ2-3,TRBD2,.,TRBV11-1,TGTGCCAGCAGCTTAGAGATGCTAGCGGGAACAGATACGCAGTATTTT,CASSLEMLAGTDTQYF
TRBJ2-5,.,.,TRBV15,TGTGCCACCAGCAGAGATGGAGTGGAGACCCAGTACTTC,CATSRDGVETQYF